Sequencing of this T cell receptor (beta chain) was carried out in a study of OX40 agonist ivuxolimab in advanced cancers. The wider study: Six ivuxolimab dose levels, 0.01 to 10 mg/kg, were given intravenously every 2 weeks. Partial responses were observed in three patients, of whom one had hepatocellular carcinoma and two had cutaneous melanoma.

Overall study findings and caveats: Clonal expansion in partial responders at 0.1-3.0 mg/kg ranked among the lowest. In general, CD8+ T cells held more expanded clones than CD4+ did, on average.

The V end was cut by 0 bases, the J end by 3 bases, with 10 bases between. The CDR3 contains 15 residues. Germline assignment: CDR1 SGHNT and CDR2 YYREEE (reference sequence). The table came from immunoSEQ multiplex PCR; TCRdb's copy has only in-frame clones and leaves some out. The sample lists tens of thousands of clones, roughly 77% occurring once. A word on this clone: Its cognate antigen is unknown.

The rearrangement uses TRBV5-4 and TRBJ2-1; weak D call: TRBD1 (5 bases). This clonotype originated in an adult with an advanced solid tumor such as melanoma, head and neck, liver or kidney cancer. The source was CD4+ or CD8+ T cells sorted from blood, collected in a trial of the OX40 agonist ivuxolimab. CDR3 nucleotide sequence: TGTGCCAGCAGCTTGGTTCAAGGGGACTACAATGAGCAGTTCTTC. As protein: CASSLVQGDYNEQFF.